This T cell receptor (beta chain) was identified in a study of read filtering for tumor transcriptome and immune sequencing. Study information: RNA-seq yielded only roughly 75 to 1,300 TCR reads, IR-seq about 4 to 11 million.

Unmatched junction bases numbered 4, after V lost 3 bases and J lost 8 bases. The CDR3 sequence is 13 residues long. In germline, CDR1 is SGDLS, CDR2 YYNGEE. Every patient had bone marrow sampled while the disease was active. Study conclusions and caveats: Around 84% of IR-seq clonotypes had one read, totaling around 3.5% of reads; RNA-seq: around 77% and 45%. The sorted CD138-negative fraction was a mixed bone marrow immune population, not purified T cells.

This library used roughly 430 ng RNA and molecular barcoded adaptors spanning alpha/delta and beta/gamma chains. In TCRdb, the reads were re-called with MiXCR into one record per CDR3 protein. The sample yields 400 to 600 distinct CDR3 sequences, more than 60% seen once. This clonotype was counted once. No antigen is known for it. The sequence was obtained from a donor aged 40 or over with multiple myeloma. This table probably holds off-target reads from a library built for another chain. Material: a population of CD138-negative cells sorted from bone marrow. The chain links TRBV9 to TRBJ1-4; 7 nucleotides match TRBD1. In DNA form, the CDR3 reads TGTGCCAGCAGCGACGACAGGGAAGAAAAACTGTTTTTT. Its protein is CASSDDREEKLFF.